These 15 T cell receptor beta chains were all obtained from the same sample, sequenced in a study of T cell repertoires in aging, cancer and after chemotherapy. Multiplex touch-down PCR with TRB-A/B primers amplified rearranged V-D-J TRB sequences. TCRdb reprocessed the multiplex PCR reads via MiXCR and lists one record per CDR3 protein. Of 1,500 or so distinct CDR3 sequences in the sample, 47% were seen once. Amplification of TCR beta used genomic DNA extracted from peripheral blood. Sequencing used blood. The receptors were sampled from a human donor with a blood cancer.

This clonotype was detected only a few times. The chain recombines TRBV6-5 with TRBJ2-1; TRBD1 aligns across 11 bases. CDR1 is MNHEY, CDR2 SVGAGI, per germline. The V segment lost 9 bases and the J segment 11 bases; nucleotides outside the gene matches: 15. The CDR3 sequence is 15 residues long. For the CDR3, the DNA is TGTGCCAGTAGTAGAGTCGGGACAGGGGGAAATCAGCAGTTCTTC. Translation: CASSRVGTGGNQQFF.

The CDR3: CATAGQDDQPQHF. DNA of the CDR3: TGTGCCACCGCCGGACAGGATGATCAGCCCCAGCATTTT. The chain has TRBV24-1 and TRBJ1-5; 7 bases are shared with TRBD1. The length of the CDR3 is 13 residues. Germline assignment: CDR1 KGHDR and CDR2 SFDVKD. Unmatched junction bases numbered 6, after V lost 9 bases and J lost 5 bases.

The chain couples TRBV27 to TRBJ2-7, with 11 bases lining up with TRBD2. The length of the CDR3 is 16 residues. Germline CDR1 reads MNHEY; CDR2 reads SMNVEV (reference sequence). J was trimmed by 3 bases and V by 5 bases; bases with no gene match: 9. As DNA, the CDR3 is TGTGCCAGCAGTAGAAGGACTAGCGGGCGATTCTACGAGCAGTACTTC. Its protein is CASSRRTSGRFYEQYF.

V is TRBV28 and J is TRBJ2-7; tentatively, D is TRBD1 or TRBD2 (7 bases each). V was pared by 11 bases and J by 2 bases, with 19 bases between. CDR1 is MDHEN and CDR2 is SYDVKM in the germline V gene. The CDR3 loop spans 14 amino acids. The CDR3: CASQGGGNTYEQYF. The CDR3 region has the DNA TGTGCCTCTCAGGGGGGGGGGAATACCTACGAGCAGTACTTC. Drawing the rest from reference TRBV28 and TRBJ2-7, the complete variable domain is DVKVTQSSRYLVKRTGEKVFLECVQDMDHENMFWYRQDPGLGLRLIYFSYDVKMKEKGDIPEGYSVSREKKERFSLILESASTNQTSMYLCASQGGGNTYEQYFGPGTRLTVT.

Sample share makes this clonotype large. CDR3 residues: CASSQFPPPYEQYF. In DNA, the CDR3 is TGTGCCAGCAGTCAATTCCCCCCGCCGTACGAGCAGTACTTC. This chain uses TRBV6-5 with TRBJ2-7; no definite D call. The CDR3 consists of 14 residues. Trimming took 5 bases from V and 4 from J, leaving 15 bases between them. Germline V gene sequence: CDR1 MNHEY, CDR2 SVGAGI.

This clonotype appeared a few times. The chain joins TRBV19 to TRBJ1-2; 9 bases line up with TRBD1. The V and J ends lost 1 base and 8 bases, in that order; junction bases with no gene match: 8. Germline CDR1 reads LNHDA; CDR2 reads SQIVND (reference sequence). This CDR3 contains 15 residues. The CDR3 is CASSIGSGTGYGYTF. The CDR3 DNA is TGTGCCAGTAGTATAGGCTCCGGGACAGGGTACGGCTACACCTTC.

This clonotype is categorized as large. V gene TRBV29-1 combines with J gene TRBJ2-7; TRBD2 agrees at 11 bases. After removal of 3 bases from V and 4 bases from J, the junction contained 5 bases not matched to a gene. The CDR3 is made up of 14 amino acids. Germline assignment: CDR1 SQVTM and CDR2 ANQGSEA. This CDR3 reads CSVEVLAGVYEQYF. The CDR3, as DNA: TGCAGCGTTGAGGTACTAGCGGGAGTATACGAGCAGTACTTC.

This sequence joins TRBV12-3 or TRBV12-4 and TRBJ1-2; D is unclear. Trimming removed 8 bases at V and 8 bases at J, with 18 bases between. This CDR3 is 13 amino acids long. The CDR3 protein is CASGPDGTWGYTF. CDR3 DNA sequence: TGTGCCAGCGGTCCGGACGGAACCTGGGGCTACACCTTC.

The CDR3 protein is CASSYQGGPGEQFF. CDR3 nucleotides: TGTGCCAGCAGTTACCAGGGAGGGCCGGGTGAGCAGTTCTTC. The chain recombines TRBV6-5 with TRBJ2-1; TRBD2 aligns across 7 bases. Germline trimming cut 2 bases from V and 9 bases from J; bases unmatched to any gene: 7. The CDR3 totals 14 residues. The germline V gene encodes CDR1 MNHEY and CDR2 SVGAGI.

By proportion, this clonotype is large. The V and J genes are TRBV30 and TRBJ1-5; D might be TRBD1 (5 bases). The CDR3 length is 14 residues. CDR1 GTSNPN and CDR2 SVGIG come from the germline V gene (reference sequence). V lost 0 bases and J lost 9, with 15 bases in between. The DNA for the CDR3 is TGTGCCTGGAGTGTACCCCCACAGGATCTGCCCCAGCATTTT. It translates to CAWSVPPQDLPQHF. The full variable domain, in which reference TRBV30 and TRBJ1-5 provide the parts outside the CDR3, is SQTIHQWPATLVQPVGSPLSLECTVEGTSNPNLYWYRQAAGRGLQLLFYSVGIGQISSEVPQNLSASRPQDRQFILSSKKLLLSDSGFYLCAWSVPPQDLPQHFGDGTRLSIL.

V gene TRBV7-2 combines with J gene TRBJ2-3, with D possibly being TRBD1 (6 bases). Looked up from germline, CDR1 is SGHTA and CDR2 is FQGNSA. The germline V and J ends were trimmed by 4 bases and 1 base, with 9 bases remaining between them. This CDR3 spans 14 amino acids. DNA of the CDR3: TGTGCCAGCAGCTCGAGGACAGGCACAGATACGCAGTATTTT. Residues: CASSSRTGTDTQYF.

For this clonotype: A junction end diverges from the germline sequence, so it may reflect a read error. V gene TRBV6-5 combines with J gene TRBJ1-3; D call uncertain. This CDR3 has 12 residues. The V gene's germline CDR1 is MNHEY and CDR2 SVGAGI. The chain's CDR3 is CTSSNSGNTIYF. The DNA of the CDR3 is TGTACCAGCAGCAACTCTGGAAACACCATATATTTT.

A remark on this clonotype: The junction and the germline gene differ at one end; a read error may be behind it. V usage is TRBV6-5 and J usage is TRBJ1-1; D perhaps matches TRBD1 (5 bases). There are 14 residues in the CDR3. Germline CDR1 reads MNHEY; CDR2 reads SVGAGI. CDR3: CARSSQGGSTEAFF. The CDR3 nucleotides are TGTGCCAGAAGTTCTCAGGGAGGGTCCACTGAAGCTTTCTTT.

This clonotype is labeled as large (0.1 to 1%). The chain links TRBV29-1 to TRBJ2-1; D assignment may be TRBD1 or TRBD2 (7 bases each). The germline V gene encodes CDR1 SQVTM and CDR2 ANQGSEA. Trimming shortened V by 7 bases and J by 1 base, and 14 bases separated the two germline ends. This CDR3 comprises 14 residues. In nucleotides, the CDR3 is TGCAGCGGTGAGCGGGACAGTTCCTACAATGAGCAGTTCTTC. It is translated as CSGERDSSYNEQFF.

This clonotype was counted between two and nine times. The CDR3: CASSLNGSPLGEKLFF. In DNA form, the CDR3 reads TGTGCCAGCAGCTTGAACGGCAGTCCCTTAGGTGAAAAACTGTTTTTT. The chain links TRBV5-6 to TRBJ1-4; the D is unclear. The CDR3 covers 16 residues. Germline-derived CDR1 and CDR2 are SGHDT and YYEEEE. Between the trimmed V and J ends, which lost 1 base and 7 bases, there was a span of 17 bases.